What follows are 3 T cell receptor beta chains derived from one specimen sequenced in a study of PD-L1 blockade in urothelial cancer. TCRdb's copy holds only in-frame clones and misses some; the assay was immunoSEQ multiplex PCR. This table holds 90,000 to 100,000 clones, around 87% found once. The time point is: pretreatment peripheral blood. The sample here was PBMCs, taken around atezolizumab (anti-PD-L1) treatment. These TCRs come from a man in his fifties or sixties with urothelial cancer.

This clone was counted only a few times. V is TRBV27 and J is TRBJ1-1, with a possible D match to TRBD1 (5 bases). Germline CDR1 is MNHEY and CDR2 is SMNVEV (reference sequence). V was clipped by 6 bases and J by 5 bases, with 13 bases between them. The CDR3 is made up of 13 amino acids. The CDR3 reads CASSSSGGTEAFF. Here the CDR3 DNA reads TGTGCCAGCAGCTCAAGTGGGGGGACTGAAGCTTTCTTT.

J is TRBJ2-1 and V is TRBV5-6; TRBD2 aligns across 9 bases. J was trimmed by 9 bases and V by 4 bases; bases with no gene match: 11. The CDR3 loop spans 15 amino acids. Germline values: CDR1 SGHDT, CDR2 YYEEEE. The CDR3: CASSDLAGRSGEQFF. Here the CDR3 DNA reads TGTGCCAGCAGCGATCTAGCGGGGCGGTCGGGTGAGCAGTTCTTC. The full variable domain, rest sourced from reference TRBV5-6 and TRBJ2-1, is DAGVTQSPTHLIKTRGQQVTLRCSPKSGHDTVSWYQQALGQGPQFIFQYYEEEERQRGNFPDRFSGHQFPNYSSELNVNALLLGDSALYLCASSDLAGRSGEQFFGPGTRLTVL.

This chain links TRBV14 with TRBJ2-1; 9 nucleotides agree with TRBD2. This CDR3 region has 17 residues. The germline gives CDR1 SGHDN, CDR2 FVKESK. Trimming cost V 1 base and J 0 bases; bases outside gene matches: 4. The CDR3, as DNA: TGTGCCAGCAGCCAAGGGACTAGCGTCCCCTCCTACAATGAGCAGTTCTTC. Protein sequence: CASSQGTSVPSYNEQFF.